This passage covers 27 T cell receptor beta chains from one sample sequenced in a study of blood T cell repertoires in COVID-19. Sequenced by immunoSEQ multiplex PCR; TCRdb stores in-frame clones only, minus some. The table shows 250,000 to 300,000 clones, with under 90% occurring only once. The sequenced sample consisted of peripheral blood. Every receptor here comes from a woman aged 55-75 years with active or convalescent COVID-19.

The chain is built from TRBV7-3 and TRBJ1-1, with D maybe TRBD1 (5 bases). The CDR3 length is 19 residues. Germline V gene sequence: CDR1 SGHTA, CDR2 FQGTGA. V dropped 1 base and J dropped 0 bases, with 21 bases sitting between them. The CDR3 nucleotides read TGTGCCAGCAGCTTAAGTCCTGTGGCAGGGAATACCATGAACACTGAAGCTTTCTTT. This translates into CASSLSPVAGNTMNTEAFF.

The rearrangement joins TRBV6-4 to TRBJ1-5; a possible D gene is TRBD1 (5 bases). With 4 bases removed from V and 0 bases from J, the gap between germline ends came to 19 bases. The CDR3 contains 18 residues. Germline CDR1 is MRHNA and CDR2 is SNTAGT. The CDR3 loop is CASSVLGAYPNSNQPQHF. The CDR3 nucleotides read TGTGCCAGCAGTGTCCTAGGGGCCTACCCCAATAGCAATCAGCCCCAGCATTTT.

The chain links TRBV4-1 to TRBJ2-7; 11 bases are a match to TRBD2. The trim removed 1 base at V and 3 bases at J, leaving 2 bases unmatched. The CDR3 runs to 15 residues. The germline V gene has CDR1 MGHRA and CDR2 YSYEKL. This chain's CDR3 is CASSQGLAGIYEQYF. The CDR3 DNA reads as TGCGCCAGCAGCCAAGGACTAGCGGGGATCTACGAGCAGTACTTC.

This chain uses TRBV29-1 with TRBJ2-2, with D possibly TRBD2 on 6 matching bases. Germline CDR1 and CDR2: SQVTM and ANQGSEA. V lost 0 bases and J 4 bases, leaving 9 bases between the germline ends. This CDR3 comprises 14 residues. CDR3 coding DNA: TGCAGCGTTGAAGATGGGGACTTCACCGGGGAGCTGTTTTTT. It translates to CSVEDGDFTGELFF.

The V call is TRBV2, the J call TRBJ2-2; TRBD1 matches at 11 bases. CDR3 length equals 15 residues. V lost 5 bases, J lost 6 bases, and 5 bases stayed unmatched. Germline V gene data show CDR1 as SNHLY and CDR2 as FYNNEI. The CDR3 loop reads CASSPDRGRPGELFF. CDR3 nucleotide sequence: TGTGCCAGCAGTCCGGACAGGGGGCGCCCCGGGGAGCTGTTTTTT.

The DNA for the CDR3 is TGTGCCAGCAGGTCTTCAGGGGGGAGGTCACCCCTCCACTTT. It specifies CASRSSGGRSPLHF. The V and J genes are TRBV3-1 (or the pseudogene TRBV3-2) and TRBJ1-6; 7 nucleotides match TRBD1. V dropped 6 bases and J dropped 10; count of bases not matched to a gene: 9. The length of the CDR3 is 14 residues. Germline V lookup: CDR1 LGHDT, CDR2 YNNKEL (reference sequence).

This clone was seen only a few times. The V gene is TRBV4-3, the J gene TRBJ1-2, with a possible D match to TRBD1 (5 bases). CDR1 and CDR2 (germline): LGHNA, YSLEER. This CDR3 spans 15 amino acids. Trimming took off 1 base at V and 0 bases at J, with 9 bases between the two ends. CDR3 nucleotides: TGCGCCAGCAGCCAAGGAAGGGGATCTAACTATGGCTACACCTTC. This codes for CASSQGRGSNYGYTF.

The CDR3 protein is CASSFGQGLYEQYF. CDR3 nucleotide sequence: TGCGCCAGCAGCTTTGGACAGGGGCTCTACGAGCAGTACTTC. The chain has TRBV5-1 and TRBJ2-7; 9 positions match TRBD1. CDR3 length: 14 amino acids. Germline loops: CDR1 SGHRS, CDR2 YFSETQ. Germline trimming cut 2 bases from V and 3 bases from J; bases unmatched to any gene: 3.

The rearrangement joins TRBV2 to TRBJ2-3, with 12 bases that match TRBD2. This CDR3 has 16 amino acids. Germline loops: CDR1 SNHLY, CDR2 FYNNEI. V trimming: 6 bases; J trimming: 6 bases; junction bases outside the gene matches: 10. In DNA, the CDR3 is TGTGCCAGCAGGCGGACTAGCGGGACCTCCGGGGATACGCAGTATTTT. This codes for CASRRTSGTSGDTQYF. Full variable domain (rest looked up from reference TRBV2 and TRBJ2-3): EPEVTQTPSHQVTQMGQEVILRCVPISNHLYFYWYRQILGQKVEFLVSFYNNEISEKSEIFDDQFSVERPDGSNFTLKIRSTKLEDSAMYFCASRRTSGTSGDTQYFGPGTRLTVL.

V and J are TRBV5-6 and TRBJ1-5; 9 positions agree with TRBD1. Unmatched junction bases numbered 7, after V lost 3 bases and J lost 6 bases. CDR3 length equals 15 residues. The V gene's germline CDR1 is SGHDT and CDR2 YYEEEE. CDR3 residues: CASSYGTGQGQPQHF. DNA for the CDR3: TGTGCCAGCAGCTACGGGACAGGGCAGGGTCAGCCCCAGCATTTT.

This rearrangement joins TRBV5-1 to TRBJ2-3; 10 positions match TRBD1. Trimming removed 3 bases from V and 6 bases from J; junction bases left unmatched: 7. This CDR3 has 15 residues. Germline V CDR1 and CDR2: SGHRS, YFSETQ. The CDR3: CASSSRDRGLDTQYF. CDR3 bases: TGCGCCAGCAGCTCCCGGGACAGGGGTTTGGATACGCAGTATTTT.

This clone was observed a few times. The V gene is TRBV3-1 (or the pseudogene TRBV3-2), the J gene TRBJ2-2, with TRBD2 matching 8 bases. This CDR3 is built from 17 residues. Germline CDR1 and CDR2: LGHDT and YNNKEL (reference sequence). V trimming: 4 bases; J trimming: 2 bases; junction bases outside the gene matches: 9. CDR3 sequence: CASSLGGGRANTGELFF. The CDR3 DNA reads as TGTGCCAGCAGCCTTGGCGGGGGGCGAGCCAACACCGGGGAGCTGTTTTTT.

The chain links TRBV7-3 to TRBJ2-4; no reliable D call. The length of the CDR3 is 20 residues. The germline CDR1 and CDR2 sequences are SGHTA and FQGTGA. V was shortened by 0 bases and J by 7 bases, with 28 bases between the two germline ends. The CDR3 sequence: CASSLTNGPGNVQGVNIQYF. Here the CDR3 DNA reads TGTGCCAGCAGCTTAACAAATGGCCCCGGAAACGTGCAAGGAGTCAACATTCAGTACTTC.

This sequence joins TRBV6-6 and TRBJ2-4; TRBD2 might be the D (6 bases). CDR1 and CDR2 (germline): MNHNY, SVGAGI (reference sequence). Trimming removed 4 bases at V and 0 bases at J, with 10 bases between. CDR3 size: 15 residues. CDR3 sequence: CASSSSGLAKNIQYF. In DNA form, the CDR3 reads TGTGCCAGCAGTTCCTCGGGACTAGCCAAAAACATTCAGTACTTC.

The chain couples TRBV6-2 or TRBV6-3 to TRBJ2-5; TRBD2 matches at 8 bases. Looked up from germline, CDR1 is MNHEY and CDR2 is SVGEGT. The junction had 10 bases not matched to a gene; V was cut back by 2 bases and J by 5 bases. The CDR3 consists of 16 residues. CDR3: CASSYGGGNLAETQYF. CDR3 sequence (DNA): TGTGCCAGCAGTTACGGCGGGGGGAATTTAGCCGAGACCCAGTACTTC.

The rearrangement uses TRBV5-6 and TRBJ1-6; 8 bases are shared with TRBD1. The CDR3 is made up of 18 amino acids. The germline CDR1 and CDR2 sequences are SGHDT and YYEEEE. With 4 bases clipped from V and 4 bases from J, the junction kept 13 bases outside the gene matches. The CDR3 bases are TGTGCCAGCAGCGGCGGTCCAGGGGGCCTTGGGTATAATTCACCCCTCCACTTT. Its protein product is CASSGGPGGLGYNSPLHF. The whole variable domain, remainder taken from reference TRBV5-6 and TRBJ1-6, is DAGVTQSPTHLIKTRGQQVTLRCSPKSGHDTVSWYQQALGQGPQFIFQYYEEEERQRGNFPDRFSGHQFPNYSSELNVNALLLGDSALYLCASSGGPGGLGYNSPLHFGNGTRLTVT.

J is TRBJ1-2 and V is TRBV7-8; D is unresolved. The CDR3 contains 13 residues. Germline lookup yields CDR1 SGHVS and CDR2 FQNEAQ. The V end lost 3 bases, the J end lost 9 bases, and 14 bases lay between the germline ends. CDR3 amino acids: CASSFSPGFSYTF. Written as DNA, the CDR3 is TGTGCCAGCAGCTTTTCCCCCGGTTTCAGCTACACCTTC.

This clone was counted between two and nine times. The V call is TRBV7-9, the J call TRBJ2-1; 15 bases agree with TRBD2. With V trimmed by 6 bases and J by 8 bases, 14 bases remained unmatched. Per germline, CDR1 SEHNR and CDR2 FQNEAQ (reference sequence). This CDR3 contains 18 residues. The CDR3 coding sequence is TGTGCCAGCAGGACTCCGGGACTAGCGGGGGGCGGGGTGGATGAGCAGTTCTTC. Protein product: CASRTPGLAGGGVDEQFF.

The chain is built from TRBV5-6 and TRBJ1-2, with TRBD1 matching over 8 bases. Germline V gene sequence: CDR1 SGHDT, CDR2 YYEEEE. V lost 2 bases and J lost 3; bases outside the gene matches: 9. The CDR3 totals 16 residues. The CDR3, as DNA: TGTGCCAGCAGCTTAGGGAATGCAGGGGGCGACTATGGCTACACCTTC. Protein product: CASSLGNAGGDYGYTF.

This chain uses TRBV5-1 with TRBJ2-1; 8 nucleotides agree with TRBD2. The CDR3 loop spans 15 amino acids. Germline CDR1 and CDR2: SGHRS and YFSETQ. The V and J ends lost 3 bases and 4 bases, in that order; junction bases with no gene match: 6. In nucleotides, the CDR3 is TGCGCCAGCAGCTCCGCCGGGACTAGATACAATGAGCAGTTCTTC. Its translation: CASSSAGTRYNEQFF.

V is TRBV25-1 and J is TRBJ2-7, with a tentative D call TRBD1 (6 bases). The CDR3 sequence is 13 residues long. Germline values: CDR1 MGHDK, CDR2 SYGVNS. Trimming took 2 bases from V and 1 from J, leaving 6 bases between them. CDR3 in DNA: TGTGCCAGCAGTGAAGGGACATCCTACGAGCAGTACTTC. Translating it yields CASSEGTSYEQYF.

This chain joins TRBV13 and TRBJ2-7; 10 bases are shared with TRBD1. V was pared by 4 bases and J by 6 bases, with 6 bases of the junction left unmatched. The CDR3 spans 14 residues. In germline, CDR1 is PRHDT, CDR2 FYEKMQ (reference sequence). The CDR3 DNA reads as TGTGCCAGCAGCTCAGACAGGGGGCACCCCGAGCAGTACTTC. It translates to CASSSDRGHPEQYF.

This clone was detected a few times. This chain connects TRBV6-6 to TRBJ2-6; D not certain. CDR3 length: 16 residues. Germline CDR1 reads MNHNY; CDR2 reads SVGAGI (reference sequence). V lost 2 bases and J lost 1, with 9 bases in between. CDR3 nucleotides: TGTGCCAGCAGTTACCTAGGCTTATCTGGGGCCAACGTCCTGACTTTC. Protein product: CASSYLGLSGANVLTF.

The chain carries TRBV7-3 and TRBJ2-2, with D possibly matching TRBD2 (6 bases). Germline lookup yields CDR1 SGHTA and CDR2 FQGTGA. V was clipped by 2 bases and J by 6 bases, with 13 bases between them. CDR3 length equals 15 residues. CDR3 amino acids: CASSLEVGGAGELFF. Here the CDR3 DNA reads TGTGCCAGCAGCTTAGAAGTCGGGGGTGCCGGGGAGCTGTTTTTT.

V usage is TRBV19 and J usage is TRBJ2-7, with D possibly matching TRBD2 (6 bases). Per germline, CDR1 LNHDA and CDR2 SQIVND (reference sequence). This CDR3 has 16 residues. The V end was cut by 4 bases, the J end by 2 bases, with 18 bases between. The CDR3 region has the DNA TGTGCCAGTAGTACCGGTTCCGGAGGGCATACCTACGAGCAGTACTTC. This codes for CASSTGSGGHTYEQYF.

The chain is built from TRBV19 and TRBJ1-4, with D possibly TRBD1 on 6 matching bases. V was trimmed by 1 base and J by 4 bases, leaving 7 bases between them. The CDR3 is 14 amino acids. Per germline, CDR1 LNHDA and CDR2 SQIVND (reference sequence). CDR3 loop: CASSIGQVNEKLFF. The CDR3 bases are TGTGCCAGTAGTATAGGACAGGTTAATGAAAAACTGTTTTTT.

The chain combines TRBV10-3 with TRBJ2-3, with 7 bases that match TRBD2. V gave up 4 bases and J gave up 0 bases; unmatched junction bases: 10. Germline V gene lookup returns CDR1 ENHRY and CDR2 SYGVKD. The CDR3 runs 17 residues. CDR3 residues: CAISGSRGGDSTDTQYF. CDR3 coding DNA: TGTGCCATCAGTGGTTCTCGCGGGGGTGATAGCACAGATACGCAGTATTTT.